This TCR beta chain is drawn from a study of blood T cells in healthy people across ages. The wider study: For every two T cells, template switching captured about one barcoded beta molecule.

About this clonotype itself: Its antigen is still unknown.

Study-wide results and caveats: Lack of knowledge of donor CMV status possibly confounded expanded clonotype changes. Higher diversity and more naive CD4+ cells were features of long-lived donors, compared to aged donors. Naive and antigen-experienced cells could not be conclusively compared, given unsorted PBMCs.

Using a J-beta primer mix together with a sample-barcoded 5' primer, a second PCR was run for roughly 7 to 11 cycles. Each CDR3 protein gets one entry after TCRdb re-called the 5' RACE reads with MiXCR. This sample yields fewer than 2,000,000 distinct CDR3 sequences, of which roughly two fifths are seen a single time; about 21% belongs to the top ten. This CDR3 is built from 15 residues. Germline loops: CDR1 MNHEY, CDR2 SMNVEV (reference sequence). With 0 bases removed from V and 2 bases from J, the gap between germline ends came to 10 bases. The sequencing input was blood. This chain joins TRBV27 and TRBJ2-5, with a tentative D call TRBD1 (5 bases). The TCR originated in a human donor in good health. Here the CDR3 reads CASSLSQGIQETQYF. The CDR3 nucleotides read TGTGCCAGCAGTTTATCGCAGGGAATACAAGAGACCCAGTACTTC.